A selection of T cell receptor beta chains follows, all from one sample in a study of T cell responses to AZD1222 COVID-19 vaccine. The method was immunoSEQ multiplex PCR; TCRdb's version includes in-frame clones alone and lacks a portion of them. The sample includes 130,000 or so clones, just over 90% of them seen just once. The sequenced sample was peripheral blood, obtained on day 0 of MenACWY control vaccination. Receptor source: an adult in good health. The CDR3 runs from the conserved cysteine through the conserved F or W. Fields, in order: V gene, D gene, clone size, J gene, CDR3 protein, CDR3 DNA. D genes are given only for firm matches. A clone size is listed for some rows: how often the clone was seen (once, few, many), or a class if it is expanded.

>TRBV19|NA|few|TRBJ1-5
CASSMGSVGQPQHF
TGTGCCAGTAGTATGGGGAGCGTGGGACAGCCCCAGCATTTT
>TRBV4-3|NA|NA|TRBJ1-2
CASSQDVFRTERIYGYTF
TGCGCCAGCAGCCAAGACGTGTTCCGGACAGAAAGAATCTATGGCTACACCTTC
>TRBV5-6|TRBD1|NA|TRBJ1-5
CASSSKTGVAIRNQPQHF
TGTGCCAGCAGCTCGAAGACAGGGGTAGCGATAAGAAATCAGCCCCAGCATTTT
>TRBV19|TRBD1|NA|TRBJ1-1
CASSFPDRDGAAFF
TGTGCCAGTAGTTTCCCCGACAGGGACGGCGCAGCTTTCTTT
>TRBV24-1|TRBD2|NA|TRBJ2-7
CATSVLDTRREGEQYF
TGTGCCACCAGTGTGTTGGACACCCGGCGGGAGGGCGAGCAGTACTTC
>TRBV12-5|TRBD1|few|TRBJ2-4
CASGLDSRGQNIQYF
TGTGCTAGTGGTTTGGATTCCAGGGGGCAAAACATTCAGTACTTC
>TRBV7-3|NA|NA|TRBJ1-3
CASSLTGIGSGNTIYF
TGTGCCAGCAGCCTGACCGGAATCGGGTCTGGAAACACCATATATTTT
>TRBV19|NA|NA|TRBJ1-5
CASSVTGPTNQPQHF
TGTGCCAGTAGTGTTACAGGGCCCACCAATCAGCCCCAGCATTTT
>TRBV4-2|NA|NA|TRBJ2-7
CASSQDRGSYEQYF
TGTGCCAGCAGCCAAGATCGGGGCTCCTACGAGCAGTACTTC
>TRBV27|TRBD1|NA|TRBJ1-5
CASSPGGRQPQHF
TGTGCCAGCAGTCCAGGGGGACGGCAGCCCCAGCATTTT
>TRBV27|NA|NA|TRBJ1-1
CASRTGRQADTEAFF
TGTGCCAGCAGAACAGGGCGTCAAGCGGACACTGAAGCTTTCTTT
>TRBV4-1|NA|NA|TRBJ2-7
CASSQEGAAYEQYF
TGCGCCAGCAGCCAAGAAGGAGCTGCCTACGAGCAGTACTTC
>TRBV6-6|TRBD2|NA|TRBJ2-3
CASSHTSGSQDTQYF
TGTGCCAGCAGCCATACTAGCGGGAGTCAAGATACGCAGTATTTT
>TRBV4-3|NA|NA|TRBJ2-3
CASSQEVGRGSHRTDTQYF
TGCGCCAGCAGCCAAGAGGTGGGCCGGGGGTCCCACCGCACAGATACGCAGTATTTT
>TRBV4-1|NA|NA|TRBJ1-2
CASSRPDTHYGYTF
TGCGCCAGCAGCCGTCCGGACACGCACTATGGCTACACCTTC
>TRBV9|NA|NA|TRBJ2-7
CASSPWASDEQYF
TGTGCCAGCAGCCCTTGGGCCTCGGACGAGCAGTACTTC
>TRBV24-1|NA|NA|TRBJ2-1
CATSDLASMLFF
TGTGCCACCAGTGATTTGGCTAGCATGCTGTTCTTC
>TRBV7-9|NA|NA|TRBJ1-6
CASSLTTGNSPLHF
TGTGCCAGCAGCTTAACGACAGGAAATTCACCCCTCCACTTT
>TRBV24-1|NA|NA|TRBJ2-5
CATSDLGGNQETQYF
TGTGCCACCAGTGATTTGGGGGGGAACCAAGAGACCCAGTACTTC
>TRBV18|NA|NA|TRBJ1-1
CASSSQTGPTEAFF
TGTGCCAGCTCATCGCAGACAGGCCCCACTGAAGCTTTCTTT
>TRBV15|TRBD2|NA|TRBJ2-2
CATSREPGGPNTGELFF
TGTGCCACCAGCAGAGAGCCGGGAGGGCCGAACACCGGGGAGCTGTTTTTT
>TRBV27|NA|NA|TRBJ1-3
CASSLSLAGNTIYF
TGTGCCAGCAGTCTGTCGCTAGCTGGAAACACCATATATTTT
>TRBV18|NA|NA|TRBJ2-2
CASSVSANTGELFF
TGTGCCAGCTCTGTGAGCGCGAACACCGGGGAGCTGTTTTTT
>TRBV7-3|TRBD1|NA|TRBJ2-2
CASSLNTGAANRGGGELFF
TGTGCCAGCAGCCTCAATACAGGGGCGGCTAACCGTGGAGGCGGGGAGCTGTTTTTT
>TRBV6-2/TRBV6-3|NA|NA|TRBJ2-7
CASSYGGRTNEQYF
TGTGCCAGCAGTTACGGTGGCAGAACCAACGAGCAGTACTTC
>TRBV5-1|NA|once|TRBJ1-1
CASSRMEGNTEAFF
TGCGCCAGCAGCCGAATGGAAGGGAACACTGAAGCTTTCTTT
>TRBV12-3/TRBV12-4|NA|NA|TRBJ1-4
CASHSVTNEKLFF
TGTGCCAGCCACTCGGTTACTAATGAAAAACTGTTTTTT
>TRBV19|TRBD1|NA|TRBJ1-5
CASSFKPGQLNQPQHF
TGTGCCAGTAGTTTTAAACCGGGACAGTTAAATCAGCCCCAGCATTTT
>TRBV9|NA|NA|TRBJ2-7
CASSPANPPYEQYF
TGTGCCAGCAGCCCAGCCAACCCCCCCTACGAGCAGTACTTC
>TRBV9|TRBD1|NA|TRBJ1-4
CASSRDRGREKLFF
TGTGCCAGCAGCCGGGACAGGGGCCGCGAAAAACTGTTTTTT
>TRBV9|NA|NA|TRBJ1-1
CASSRNLGDLNTEAFF
TGTGCCAGCAGCCGCAACCTCGGGGACCTGAACACTGAAGCTTTCTTT
>TRBV28|NA|NA|TRBJ1-1
CASSPALHINTEAFF
TGTGCCAGCAGCCCGGCCCTCCACATAAACACTGAAGCTTTCTTT
>TRBV29-1|NA|NA|TRBJ2-3
CSVAFINTDTQYF
TGCAGCGTTGCATTTATCAACACAGATACGCAGTATTTT
>TRBV5-4|NA|NA|TRBJ1-6
CASSLEIRDSPLHF
TGTGCCAGCAGCTTGGAGATCCGGGATTCACCCCTCCACTTT
>TRBV28|TRBD1|NA|TRBJ1-5
CASSGTGMINQPQHF
TGTGCCAGCAGTGGGACAGGGATGATCAATCAGCCCCAGCATTTT
>TRBV7-9|NA|NA|TRBJ2-3
CASISDTDTQYF
TGTGCCAGCATTTCCGACACGGATACGCAGTATTTT
>TRBV9|NA|NA|TRBJ1-2
CASSLGSEKLYGYTF
TGTGCCAGCAGCCTGGGGTCAGAGAAACTCTATGGCTACACCTTC
>TRBV7-7|TRBD1|NA|TRBJ2-7
CASSPGTGLDEQYF
TGTGCCAGCAGCCCCGGGACAGGGTTGGACGAGCAGTACTTC
>TRBV4-1|NA|NA|TRBJ2-3
CASSQDGGGTDTQYF
TGCGCCAGCAGCCAAGACGGGGGCGGCACAGATACGCAGTATTTT
>TRBV7-9|TRBD2|NA|TRBJ2-7
CASSPREGSLSYEQYF
TGTGCCAGCAGCCCCCGGGAGGGGTCCCTCTCCTACGAGCAGTACTTC
>TRBV29-1|NA|NA|TRBJ2-1
CSVLPPGASSYNEQFF
TGCAGCGTCCTACCGCCGGGGGCAAGCTCCTACAATGAGCAGTTCTTC
>TRBV10-3|NA|NA|TRBJ2-7
CAISLLEGSYEQYF
TGTGCCATCAGTCTACTCGAAGGGTCCTACGAGCAGTACTTC
>TRBV2|TRBD2|NA|TRBJ2-1
CASGLAGKNEQFF
TGTGCCAGCGGACTAGCGGGGAAGAATGAGCAGTTCTTC
>TRBV5-5|NA|NA|TRBJ1-5
CASSLGRYNQPQHF
TGTGCCAGCAGCTTGGGTCGGTACAATCAGCCCCAGCATTTT
>TRBV4-2|NA|NA|TRBJ1-4
CASSQGGGPTNEKLFF
TGTGCCAGCAGCCAAGGCGGAGGGCCCACTAATGAAAAACTGTTTTTT
>TRBV19|NA|NA|TRBJ1-5
CASSMGWFGEGKNSNQPQHF
TGTGCCAGTAGTATGGGGTGGTTCGGGGAGGGAAAAAATAGCAATCAGCCCCAGCATTTT
>TRBV5-8|NA|NA|TRBJ1-2
CAIRGRRINYGYTF
TGTGCCATCAGAGGCAGGCGAATTAACTATGGCTACACCTTC
>TRBV29-1|NA|NA|TRBJ2-7
CSGKDSSYEQYF
TGCAGCGGGAAAGACAGCTCCTACGAGCAGTACTTC
>TRBV15|NA|NA|TRBJ2-3
CATSRLTGTTDTQYF
TGTGCCACCAGCAGACTAACCGGGACAACGGATACGCAGTATTTT